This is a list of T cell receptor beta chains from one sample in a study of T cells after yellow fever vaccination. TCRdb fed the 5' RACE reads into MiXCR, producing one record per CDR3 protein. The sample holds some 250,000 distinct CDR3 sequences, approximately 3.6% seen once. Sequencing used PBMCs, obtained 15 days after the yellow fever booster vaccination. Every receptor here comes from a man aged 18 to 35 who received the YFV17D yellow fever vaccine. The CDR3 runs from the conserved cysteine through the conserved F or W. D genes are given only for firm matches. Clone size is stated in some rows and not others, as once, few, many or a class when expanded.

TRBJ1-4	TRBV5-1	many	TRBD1	CASKETGNEKLFF	TGCGCCAGCAAAGAGACAGGGAATGAAAAACTGTTTTTT
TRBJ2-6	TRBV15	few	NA	CATSRGTGRSGANVLTF	TGTGCCACCAGCAGAGGAACAGGCCGCTCTGGGGCCAACGTCCTGACTTTC
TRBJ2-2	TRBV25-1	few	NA	CASSEHSPNTGELFF	TGTGCCAGCAGTGAACACTCCCCGAACACCGGGGAGCTGTTTTTT
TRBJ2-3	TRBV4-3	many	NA	CASSQEARPATDTQYF	TGCGCCAGCAGCCAAGAGGCCAGACCCGCTACAGATACGCAGTATTTT
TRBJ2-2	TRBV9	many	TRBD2	CASSPFLAGGAGELFF	TGTGCCAGCAGCCCCTTTCTAGCGGGGGGGGCCGGGGAGCTGTTTTTT
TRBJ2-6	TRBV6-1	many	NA	CASSEPSSGANVLTF	TGTGCCAGCAGTGAACCCTCGAGCGGGGCCAACGTCCTGACTTTC
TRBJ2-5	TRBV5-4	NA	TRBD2	CASSWRAGVTQETQYF	TGTGCCAGCAGCTGGAGAGCGGGGGTGACACAAGAGACCCAGTACTTC
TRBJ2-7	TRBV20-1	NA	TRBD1	CSARTGFSHEQYF	TGCAGTGCGAGGACAGGGTTTTCCCACGAGCAGTACTTC
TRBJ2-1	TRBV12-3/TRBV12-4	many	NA	CASRALHEQFF	TGTGCCAGCAGGGCACTCCATGAGCAGTTCTTC
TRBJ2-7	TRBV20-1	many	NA	CSATDSWSYEQYF	TGCAGTGCTACTGACAGTTGGTCCTACGAGCAGTACTTC
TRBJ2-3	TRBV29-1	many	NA	CSVGRDVTDTQYF	TGCAGCGTTGGGCGGGACGTCACAGATACGCAGTATTTT
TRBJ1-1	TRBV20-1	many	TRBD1	CSANPTGKDTEAFF	TGCAGTGCTAATCCGACAGGGAAAGACACTGAAGCTTTCTTT
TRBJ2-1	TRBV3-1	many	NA	CASSQVRDLYNEQFF	TGTGCCAGCAGCCAAGTTCGCGACTTATACAATGAGCAGTTCTTC
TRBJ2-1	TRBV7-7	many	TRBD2	CASSLNLAGVPNEQFF	TGTGCTAGCAGCTTAAATCTAGCGGGGGTTCCCAATGAGCAGTTCTTC
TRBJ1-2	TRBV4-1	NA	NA	CASSQAFSSNYGYTF	TGCGCCAGCAGCCAAGCGTTCAGTTCTAACTATGGCTACACCTTC
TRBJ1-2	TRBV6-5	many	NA	CASRDTLINYGYTF	TGTGCCAGCAGAGACACTCTTATCAACTATGGCTACACCTTC
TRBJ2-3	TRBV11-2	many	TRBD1	CASSIPGGDTQYF	TGTGCCAGCAGTATACCAGGGGGAGATACGCAGTATTTT
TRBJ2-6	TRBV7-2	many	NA	CASSLAGAGANVLTF	TGTGCCAGCAGCTTAGCAGGGGCCGGGGCCAACGTCCTGACTTTC
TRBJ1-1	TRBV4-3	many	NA	CASSQEVHLYTEAFF	TGCGCCAGCAGCCAAGAAGTGCATCTCTACACTGAAGCTTTCTTT
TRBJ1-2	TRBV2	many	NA	CASSEGPGGAYNYGYTF	TGTGCCAGCAGTGAAGGTCCGGGGGGGGCCTACAACTATGGCTACACCTTC
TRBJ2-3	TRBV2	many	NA	CASTPPGGSTDTQYF	TGTGCCAGCACCCCGCCAGGGGGGAGCACAGATACGCAGTATTTT
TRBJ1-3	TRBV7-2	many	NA	CASSLRNSGNTIYF	TGTGCCAGCAGCTTAAGAAACTCTGGAAACACCATATATTTT
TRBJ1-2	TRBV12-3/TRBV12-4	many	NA	CASSLAGFGYTF	TGTGCCAGCAGTTTAGCGGGTTTTGGCTACACCTTC
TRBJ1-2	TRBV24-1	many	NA	CATSDAINYGYTF	TGTGCCACCAGTGATGCGATTAACTATGGCTACACCTTC
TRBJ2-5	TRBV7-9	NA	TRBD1	CASSSRDRDSGTQYF	TGTGCCAGCAGCTCCCGGGACAGGGATTCAGGGACCCAGTACTTC
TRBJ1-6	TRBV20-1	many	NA	CSAARGSYNSPLHF	TGCAGTGCAGCCAGGGGCTCCTATAATTCACCCCTCCACTTT